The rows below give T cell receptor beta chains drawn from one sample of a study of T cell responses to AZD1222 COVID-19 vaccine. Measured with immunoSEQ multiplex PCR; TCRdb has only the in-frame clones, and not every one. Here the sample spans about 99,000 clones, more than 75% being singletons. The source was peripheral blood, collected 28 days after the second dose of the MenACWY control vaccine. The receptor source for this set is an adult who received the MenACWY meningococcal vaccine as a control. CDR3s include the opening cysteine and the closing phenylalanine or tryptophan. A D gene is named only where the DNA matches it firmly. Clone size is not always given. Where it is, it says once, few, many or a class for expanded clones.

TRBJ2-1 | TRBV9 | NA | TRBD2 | CASSPLSTAGEGEQFF | TGTGCCAGCAGCCCATTATCGACCGCTGGGGAGGGTGAGCAGTTCTTC
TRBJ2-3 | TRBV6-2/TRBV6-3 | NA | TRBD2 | CASSYSGTIDTQYF | TGTGCCAGCAGTTACTCCGGGACTATCGATACGCAGTATTTT
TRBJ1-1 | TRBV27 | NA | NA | CASSPIPGPTEAFF | TGTGCCAGCAGTCCAATCCCGGGGCCCACTGAAGCTTTCTTT
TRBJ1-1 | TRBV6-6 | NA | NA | CATQSGGTVNTEAFF | TGTGCCACACAGTCGGGGGGCACGGTGAACACTGAAGCTTTCTTT
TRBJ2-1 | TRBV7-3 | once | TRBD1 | CASSLDRGFYNEQFF | TGTGCCAGCAGCTTAGACAGGGGGTTTTACAATGAGCAGTTCTTC
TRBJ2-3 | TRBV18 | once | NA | CASSPPGTDTQYF | TGTGCCAGCTCACCACCGGGGACAGATACGCAGTATTTT
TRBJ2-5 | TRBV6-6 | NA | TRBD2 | CASGGDSQETQYF | TGTGCCAGCGGGGGGGACTCCCAAGAGACCCAGTACTTC
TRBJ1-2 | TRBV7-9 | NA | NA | CASSLGQRGYTF | TGTGCCAGCAGCTTAGGACAAAGGGGCTACACCTTC
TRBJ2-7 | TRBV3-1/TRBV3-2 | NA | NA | CASSLFRDHEQYF | TGTGCCAGCAGCCTATTCAGGGACCACGAGCAGTACTTC
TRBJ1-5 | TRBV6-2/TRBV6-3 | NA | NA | CASSYGASNQPQHF | TGTGCCAGCAGTTACGGGGCATCCAATCAGCCCCAGCATTTT
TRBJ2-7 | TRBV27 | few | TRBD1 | CASSPRGTGTYEQYF | TGTGCCAGCAGTCCCCGGGGGACAGGGACCTACGAGCAGTACTTC
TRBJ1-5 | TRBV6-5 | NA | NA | CASSYEGGYQPQHF | TGTGCCAGCAGTTACGAAGGGGGGTACCAGCCCCAGCATTTT
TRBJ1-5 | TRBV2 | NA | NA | CASRRGAQPQHF | TGTGCCAGCAGGCGGGGCGCCCAGCCCCAGCATTTT
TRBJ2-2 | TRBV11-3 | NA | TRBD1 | CASSLQGYANTGELFF | TGTGCCAGCAGCCTACAGGGGTACGCGAACACCGGGGAGCTGTTTTTT
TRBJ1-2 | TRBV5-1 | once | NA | CASSGGQSPYGYTF | TGCGCCAGCAGCGGTGGACAGTCGCCCTATGGCTACACCTTC
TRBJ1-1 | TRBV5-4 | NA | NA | CASSLVVNTEAFF | TGTGCCAGCAGCTTGGTGGTTAACACTGAAGCTTTCTTT
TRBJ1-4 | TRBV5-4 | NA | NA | CASSWAGSGKLFF | TGTGCCAGCAGCTGGGCGGGGTCTGGAAAACTGTTTTTT
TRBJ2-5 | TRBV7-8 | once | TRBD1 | CASSRRQGVGETQYF | TGTGCCAGCAGCCGCCGACAGGGTGTCGGGGAGACCCAGTACTTC
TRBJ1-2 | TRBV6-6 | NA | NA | CASSTSEGIGYTF | TGTGCCAGCAGTACCTCGGAGGGTATTGGCTACACCTTC
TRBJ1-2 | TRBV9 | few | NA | CASSPQVHKYGYTF | TGTGCCAGCAGCCCACAGGTCCATAAATATGGCTACACCTTC
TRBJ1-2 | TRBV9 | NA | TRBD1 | CASEGTGTGFQGTNYGYTF | TGTGCCAGCGAGGGGACCGGGACAGGCTTTCAGGGAACTAACTATGGCTACACCTTC
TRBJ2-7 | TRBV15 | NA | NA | CATSNPGSRGSSYEQYF | TGTGCCACCAGCAACCCCGGGTCCAGAGGGAGCTCCTACGAGCAGTACTTC
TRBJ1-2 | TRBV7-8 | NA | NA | CASSLAAGEDYGYTF | TGTGCCAGCAGCTTAGCGGCAGGGGAGGACTATGGCTACACCTTC
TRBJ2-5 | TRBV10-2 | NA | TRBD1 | CASSEEATGAGTQYF | TGCGCCAGCAGTGAGGAAGCGACAGGGGCCGGGACCCAGTACTTC
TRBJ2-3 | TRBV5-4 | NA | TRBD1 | CASSLPRGQGRDTQYF | TGTGCCAGCAGCTTACCGCGCGGACAGGGGCGAGATACGCAGTATTTT
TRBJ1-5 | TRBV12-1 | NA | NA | CASSFALTGVGPQHF | TGTGCCAGCAGCTTTGCGCTGACCGGAGTCGGGCCCCAGCATTTT
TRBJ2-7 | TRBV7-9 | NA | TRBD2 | CAIGGATYEQYF | TGTGCCATCGGGGGGGCGACCTACGAGCAGTACTTC